This note documents a single T cell receptor (beta chain) sequence. The CDR3 loop spans 14 amino acids. Germline lookup yields CDR1 KGHDR and CDR2 SFDVKD. The germline V and J ends were trimmed by 5 bases and 5 bases, with 15 bases remaining between them. The data originate from a study of blood T cell repertoires in COVID-19. TCRdb's copy holds only in-frame clones and misses some; the assay was immunoSEQ multiplex PCR. The sample yields 140,000 or so clones, more than 80% seen once. Material for sequencing was peripheral blood. The chain has TRBV24-1 and TRBJ2-7, with TRBD2 as a possible D gene (6 bases). The clonotype originates from a human donor in a cohort sampled during active COVID-19. The CDR3 bases are TGTGCCACCAGTGCGGTACAGGAGGGAAACGAGCAGTACTTC. Protein: CATSAVQEGNEQYF.